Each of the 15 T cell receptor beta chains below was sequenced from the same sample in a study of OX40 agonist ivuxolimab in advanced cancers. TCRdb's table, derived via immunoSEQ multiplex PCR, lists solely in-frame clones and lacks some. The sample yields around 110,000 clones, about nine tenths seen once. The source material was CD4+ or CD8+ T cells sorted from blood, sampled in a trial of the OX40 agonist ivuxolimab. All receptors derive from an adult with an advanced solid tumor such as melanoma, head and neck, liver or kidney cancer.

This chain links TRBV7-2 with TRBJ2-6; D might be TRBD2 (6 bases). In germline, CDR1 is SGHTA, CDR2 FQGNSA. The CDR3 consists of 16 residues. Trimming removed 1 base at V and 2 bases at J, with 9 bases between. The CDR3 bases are TGTGCCAGCAGCTTAGGATCGGGGGCTGGGGCCAACGTCCTGACTTTC. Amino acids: CASSLGSGAGANVLTF.

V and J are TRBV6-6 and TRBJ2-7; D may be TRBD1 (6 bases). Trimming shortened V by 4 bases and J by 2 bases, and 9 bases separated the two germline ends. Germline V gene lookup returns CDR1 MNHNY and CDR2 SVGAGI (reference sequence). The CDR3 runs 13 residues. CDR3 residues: CASSLDSPYEQYF. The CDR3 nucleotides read TGTGCCAGCAGTTTGGACAGCCCCTACGAGCAGTACTTC.

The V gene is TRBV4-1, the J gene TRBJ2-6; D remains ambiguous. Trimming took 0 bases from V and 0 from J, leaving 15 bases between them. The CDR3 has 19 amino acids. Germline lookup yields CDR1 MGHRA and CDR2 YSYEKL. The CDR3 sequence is CASSQDPTRAISGANVLTF. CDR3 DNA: TGCGCCAGCAGCCAAGATCCCACGCGAGCGATCTCTGGGGCCAACGTCCTGACTTTC.

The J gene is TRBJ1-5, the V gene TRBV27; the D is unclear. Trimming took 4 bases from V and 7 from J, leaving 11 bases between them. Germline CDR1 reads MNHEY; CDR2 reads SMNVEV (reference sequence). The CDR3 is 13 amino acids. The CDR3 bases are TGTGCCAGCAGTTCGGGATCAGGCCAGCCCCAGCATTTT. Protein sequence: CASSSGSGQPQHF.

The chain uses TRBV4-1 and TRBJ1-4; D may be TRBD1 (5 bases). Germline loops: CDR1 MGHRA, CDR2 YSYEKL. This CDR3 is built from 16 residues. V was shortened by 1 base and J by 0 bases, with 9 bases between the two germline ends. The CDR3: CASSQGQTTTNEKLFF. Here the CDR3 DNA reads TGCGCCAGCAGCCAAGGACAGACTACAACTAATGAAAAACTGTTTTTT.

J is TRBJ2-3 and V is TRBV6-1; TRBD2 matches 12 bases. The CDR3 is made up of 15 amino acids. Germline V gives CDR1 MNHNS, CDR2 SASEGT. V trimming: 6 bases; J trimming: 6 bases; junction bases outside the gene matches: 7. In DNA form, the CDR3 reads TGTGCCAGCAGCCAACTAGCGGGGGGAGGGGATACGCAGTATTTT. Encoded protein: CASSQLAGGGDTQYF.

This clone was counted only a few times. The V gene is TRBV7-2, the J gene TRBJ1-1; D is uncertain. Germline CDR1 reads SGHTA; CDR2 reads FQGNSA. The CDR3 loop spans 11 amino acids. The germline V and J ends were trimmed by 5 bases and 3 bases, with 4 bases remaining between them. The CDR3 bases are TGTGCCAGCAGCCAATACACTGAAGCTTTCTTT. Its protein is CASSQYTEAFF.

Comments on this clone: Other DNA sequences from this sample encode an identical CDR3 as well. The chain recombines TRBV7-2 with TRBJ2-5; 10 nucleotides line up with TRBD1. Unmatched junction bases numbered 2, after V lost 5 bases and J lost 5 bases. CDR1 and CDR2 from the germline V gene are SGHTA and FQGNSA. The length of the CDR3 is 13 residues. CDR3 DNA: TGTGCCAGCAGCCGACAGGGGGCTGAGACCCAGTACTTC. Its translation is CASSRQGAETQYF.

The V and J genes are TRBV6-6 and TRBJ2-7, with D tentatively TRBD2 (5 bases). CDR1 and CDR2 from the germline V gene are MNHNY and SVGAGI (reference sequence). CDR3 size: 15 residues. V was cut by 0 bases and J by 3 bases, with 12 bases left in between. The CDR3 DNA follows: TGTGCCAGCAGTTACTCGGACTGGACGGTCTACGAGCAGTACTTC. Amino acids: CASSYSDWTVYEQYF.

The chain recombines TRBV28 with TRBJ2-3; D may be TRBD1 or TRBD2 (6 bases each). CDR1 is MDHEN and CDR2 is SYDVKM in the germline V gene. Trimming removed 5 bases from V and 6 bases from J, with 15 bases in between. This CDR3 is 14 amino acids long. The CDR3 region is CASSTGGQGDTQYF. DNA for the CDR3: TGTGCCAGCAGTACTGGGGGGCAAGGGGATACGCAGTATTTT.

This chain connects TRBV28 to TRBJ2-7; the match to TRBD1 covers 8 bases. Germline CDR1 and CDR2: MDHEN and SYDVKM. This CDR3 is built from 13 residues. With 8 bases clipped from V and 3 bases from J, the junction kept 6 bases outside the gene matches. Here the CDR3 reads CASRSGQDYEQYF. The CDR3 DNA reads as TGTGCCAGCCGCTCGGGACAGGACTACGAGCAGTACTTC.

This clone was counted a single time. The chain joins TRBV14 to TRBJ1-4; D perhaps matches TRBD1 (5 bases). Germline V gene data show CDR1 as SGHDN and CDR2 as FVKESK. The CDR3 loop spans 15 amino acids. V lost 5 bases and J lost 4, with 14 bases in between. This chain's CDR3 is CASSFGTAYNEKLFF. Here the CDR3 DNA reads TGTGCCAGCAGCTTCGGGACGGCCTATAATGAAAAACTGTTTTTT.

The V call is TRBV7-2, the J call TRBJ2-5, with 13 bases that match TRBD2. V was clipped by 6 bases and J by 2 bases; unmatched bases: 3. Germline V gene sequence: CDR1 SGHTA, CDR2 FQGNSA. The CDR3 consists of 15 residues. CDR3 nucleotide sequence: TGTGCCAGCAGGCGGACTAGCGGGGGACAAGAGACCCAGTACTTC. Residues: CASRRTSGGQETQYF.

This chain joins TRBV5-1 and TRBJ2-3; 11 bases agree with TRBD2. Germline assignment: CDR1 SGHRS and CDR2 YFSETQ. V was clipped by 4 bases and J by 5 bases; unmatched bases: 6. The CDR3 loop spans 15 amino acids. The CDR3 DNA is TGCGCCAGCAGCCTTAGCGGGGGGGCAGGAGATACGCAGTATTTT. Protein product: CASSLSGGAGDTQYF.

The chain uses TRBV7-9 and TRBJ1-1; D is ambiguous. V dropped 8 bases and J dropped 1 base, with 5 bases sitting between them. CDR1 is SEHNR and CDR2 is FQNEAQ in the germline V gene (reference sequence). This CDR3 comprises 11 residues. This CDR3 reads CASGRNTEAFF. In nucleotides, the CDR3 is TGTGCCAGCGGGAGGAACACTGAAGCTTTCTTT.